This T cell receptor (beta chain) was observed in a study of T-cell reconstitution after alpha-beta-depleted transplantation in children. This clonotype turned up a few times. Unique molecular identifiers were incorporated during preparation of the TCRbeta library. TCRdb re-analysed the PCR reads in MiXCR, keeping a single row per CDR3 protein. The sample lists around 600,000 distinct CDR3 sequences, approximately 10% occurring once. The sequence derives from a human donor who donated a stem cell graft to a child with acute myeloid leukemia. The source was PBMCs from the stem cell graft donor, collected from the stem cell graft.

DNA of the CDR3: TGCAGTGCTAGAGCATCGCCGTCGGGAGGTTATATAGATACGCAGTATTTT. It specifies CSARASPSGGYIDTQYF. V usage is TRBV20-1 and J usage is TRBJ2-3, with 7 bases lining up with TRBD2. Trimming cost V 1 base and J 5 bases; bases outside gene matches: 15. The CDR3 contains 17 residues. The germline V gene encodes CDR1 DFQATT and CDR2 SNEGSKA (reference sequence).